The 14 T cell receptor beta chains below come from one sample, sequenced in a study of early T cells in non-severe SARS-CoV-2 infection. TCRdb reprocessed the 5' RACE reads via MiXCR and lists one record per CDR3 protein. Among fewer than 85,000 distinct CDR3 sequences, about 10% were seen once, and the ten largest hold around 12%. Sequenced material: whole blood, taken at baseline. These TCRs come from an adult who was a healthcare worker with PCR-confirmed SARS-CoV-2 infection or an uninfected control (not recorded which).

This clonotype was seen ten or more times. The CDR3 DNA reads TGTGCCAGCAGCCCCCGTCCCGGGACAGGGAGGGTCACTGAAGCTTTCTTT. It codes for CASSPRPGTGRVTEAFF. J is TRBJ1-1 and V is TRBV9; 9 positions agree with TRBD1. The V and J ends lost 4 bases and 4 bases, in that order; junction bases with no gene match: 14. The CDR3 length is 17 residues. The germline V gene encodes CDR1 SGDLS and CDR2 YYNGEE.

The CDR3: CASSQGGRGGYTF. The CDR3 DNA is TGTGCCAGCAGTCAAGGGGGCAGGGGTGGCTACACCTTC. V gene TRBV28 combines with J gene TRBJ1-2; 7 bases align to TRBD1. V lost 5 bases to trimming and J lost 7 bases; unmatched junction nucleotides: 7. The CDR3 spans 13 residues. Germline values: CDR1 MDHEN, CDR2 SYDVKM.

The table lists this clonotype with a few counts. The chain employs TRBV7-7 and TRBJ2-5; 9 nucleotides align to TRBD2. In germline, CDR1 is SSHAT, CDR2 FNYEAQ (reference sequence). This CDR3 comprises 18 residues. The ends lost 5 bases at V and 2 bases at J; junction bases unmatched: 15. This CDR3 reads CASSALGASGVFQETQYF. CDR3 in DNA: TGTGCCAGCAGCGCCTTGGGGGCTAGCGGGGTGTTTCAAGAGACCCAGTACTTC.

This clonotype was picked up many times. As DNA, the CDR3 is TGTGCCAGTAGTGCAGACAGGGGCTCCTACAATGAGCAGTTCTTC. Amino acids: CASSADRGSYNEQFF. V is TRBV19 and J is TRBJ2-1, with 8 bases identical to TRBD1. Germline V gene sequence: CDR1 LNHDA, CDR2 SQIVND (reference sequence). J gave up 0 bases and V 5 bases, and 3 bases lay outside the gene matches. This CDR3 contains 15 residues.

This clonotype has ten or more counts. The CDR3 nucleotides read TGTGCCAGCAGCAGGACAAGCTCCTACGAGCAGTACTTC. This sequence encodes CASSRTSSYEQYF. The chain combines TRBV27 with TRBJ2-7; tentative D call: TRBD1 (5 bases). V was pared by 6 bases and J by 0 bases, with 9 bases between. This CDR3 comprises 13 residues. CDR1 MNHEY and CDR2 SMNVEV come from the germline V gene (reference sequence).

This clonotype has ten or more counts. The V gene is TRBV6-4, the J gene TRBJ2-2; possible D gene TRBD2, 5 bases. Trimming shortened V by 3 bases and J by 7 bases, and 9 bases separated the two germline ends. Germline V lookup: CDR1 MRHNA, CDR2 SNTAGT. The CDR3 runs to 13 residues. The CDR3 DNA sequence: TGTGCCAGCAGTGATTCGGGGTTCGGGGAGCTGTTTTTT. Protein sequence: CASSDSGFGELFF.

The V and J genes are TRBV12-3 or TRBV12-4 and TRBJ2-5; D is tentatively TRBD1 or TRBD2 (5 bases each). There are 15 residues in the CDR3. V was shortened by 3 bases and J by 4 bases, with 15 bases between the two germline ends. CDR3 loop: CASSFADMAGETQYF. Here the CDR3 DNA reads TGTGCCAGCAGTTTCGCGGACATGGCGGGAGAGACCCAGTACTTC.

The chain joins TRBV29-1 to TRBJ2-2; no clear D gene. Trimming took off 7 bases at V and 2 bases at J, with 8 bases between the two ends. The V gene's germline CDR1 is SQVTM and CDR2 ANQGSEA. The CDR3 has 12 amino acids. CDR3 DNA: TGCAGCGCGATCCAAAACACCGGGGAGCTGTTTTTT. The encoded protein is CSAIQNTGELFF.

This clonotype was counted between two and nine times. V gene TRBV11-2 combines with J gene TRBJ2-3; 8 nucleotides align to TRBD2. V trimming: 0 bases; J trimming: 0 bases; junction bases outside the gene matches: 5. The germline V gene has CDR1 SGHAT and CDR2 FQNNGV. This CDR3 spans 17 amino acids. The CDR3 nucleotides read TGTGCCAGCAGCTTAGACGGGGGGGCCGCTAGCACAGATACGCAGTATTTT. Its translation is CASSLDGGAASTDTQYF. Filled out from reference TRBV11-2 and TRBJ2-3, the complete variable domain reads EAGVAQSPRYKIIEKRQSVAFWCNPISGHATLYWYQQILGQGPKLLIQFQNNGVVDDSQLPKDRFSAERLKGVDSTLKIQPAKLEDSAVYLCASSLDGGAASTDTQYFGPGTRLTVL.

The V call is TRBV20-1, the J call TRBJ2-3; weak D call: TRBD1 (5 bases). The CDR3 length is 13 residues. Germline CDR1 DFQATT, CDR2 SNEGSKA (reference sequence). This CDR3 is CGITGSTTDTQYF. The CDR3 region has the DNA TGCGGAATTACAGGAAGCACGACAGATACGCAGTATTTT.

This clonotype has at least ten counts. V usage is TRBV6-6 and J usage is TRBJ2-7, with 7 bases matching TRBD1. CDR3 length equals 14 residues. V lost 0 bases and J lost 7; bases outside the gene matches: 6. Germline CDR1 MNHNY, CDR2 SVGAGI (reference sequence). CDR3 sequence reads: CASSYSTRGSEQYF. CDR3 DNA sequence: TGTGCCAGCAGTTACTCGACCAGGGGGAGTGAGCAGTACTTC.

This clonotype has only a few counts. The DNA for the CDR3 is TGTGCCAGCAGTGGACAGGCCACCTACGAGCAGTACTTC. Protein product: CASSGQATYEQYF. The chain links TRBV6-5 to TRBJ2-7; 7 bases line up with TRBD1. Germline V gene sequence: CDR1 MNHEY, CDR2 SVGAGI. This CDR3 comprises 13 residues. Germline trimming cut 5 bases from V and 2 bases from J; bases unmatched to any gene: 3.

The chain couples TRBV7-2 to TRBJ2-3, with a weak D call TRBD2 (6 bases). This CDR3 is 15 amino acids long. Germline V lookup: CDR1 SGHTA, CDR2 FQGNSA. Trimming took 3 bases from V and 6 from J, leaving 16 bases between them. This CDR3 is CASSFGTGERDTQYF. DNA for the CDR3: TGTGCCAGCAGCTTTGGGACGGGGGAACGGGATACGCAGTATTTT.

There are many counts of this clonotype. CDR3 residues: CASSLEATSGGVRKQFF. CDR3 DNA: TGTGCCAGCAGCTTAGAAGCGACTAGCGGGGGGGTCCGTAAGCAGTTCTTC. The J gene is TRBJ2-1, the V gene TRBV7-2, with 14 nucleotides matching TRBD2. From germline, CDR1 is SGHTA and CDR2 FQGNSA. V dropped 1 base and J dropped 11; count of bases not matched to a gene: 10. CDR3 length: 17 residues. Looking up the rest from reference TRBV7-2 and TRBJ2-1 gives the full variable domain: GAGVSQSPSNKVTEKGKDVELRCDPISGHTALYWYRQSLGQGLEFLIYFQGNSAPDKSGLPSDRFSAERTGGSVSTLTIQRTQQEDSAVYLCASSLEATSGGVRKQFFGPGTRLTVL.